This entry lists 22 T cell receptor beta chains sequenced from one sample in a study of synovial regulatory T cells in juvenile arthritis. TCRdb's copy holds only in-frame clones and misses some; the assay was immunoSEQ multiplex PCR. The listing contains roughly 9,200 clones. The sample comprised Treg cells from blood. Subset denoted: remaining (HLA-DR-negative) circulating blood Treg cells. The source of these receptors is a donor under 30 with juvenile idiopathic arthritis.

The gene calls are TRBV5-5 and TRBJ2-1; TCRdb indicates TRBD2, and absent DNA this call remains unverified. This CDR3 has 14 residues. Only the protein sequence is given. Germline CDR1 SGHKS, CDR2 YYEKEE (reference sequence). This chain's CDR3 is CASSGLAVVNEQFF.

This chain joins TRBV5-1 and TRBJ1-1. Germline assignment: CDR1 SGHRS and CDR2 YFSETQ. This CDR3 comprises 14 residues. No DNA is listed. CDR3 sequence reads: CASMGRGVDTEAFF.

The gene calls are TRBV11-3 and TRBJ2-1; the D gene TCRdb calls, TRBD1, cannot be checked with no DNA. The CDR3 totals 12 residues. No nucleotide data were recorded. Germline lookup yields CDR1 SGHNT and CDR2 YENEEA. The CDR3 is CASSPQGGEQFF.

J is TRBJ1-2 and V is TRBV28. CDR3 length equals 13 residues. Nucleotide data are not available. The V gene's germline CDR1 is MDHEN and CDR2 SYDVKM. Here the CDR3 reads CASSSLGGYGYTF.

The chain uses TRBV5-4 and TRBJ1-2. Germline CDR1 is SGHNT and CDR2 is YYREEE (reference sequence). This CDR3 comprises 13 residues. There is no recorded DNA. CDR3 loop: CAISLGGMKGYTF.

The J gene is TRBJ1-2, the V gene TRBV4-1; TCRdb indicates TRBD1, and absent DNA this call remains unverified. The CDR3 runs to 16 residues. The DNA is not on file. Germline V lookup: CDR1 MGHRA, CDR2 YSYEKL. This CDR3 reads CASSHVDSMLGVGYTF.

The chain joins TRBV5-1 to TRBJ1-3. Per the germline V gene, CDR1 is SGHRS and CDR2 is YFSETQ. The CDR3 runs to 13 residues. The nucleotide record is missing. Here the CDR3 reads CASSLAAGNTIYF.

The chain recombines TRBV5-4 with TRBJ1-2; there is no DNA to check the TCRdb D call of TRBD1. Germline CDR1 is SGHNT and CDR2 is YYREEE (reference sequence). This CDR3 region has 14 residues. DNA is not recorded here. The CDR3 region is CASSQGTLNYGYTF.

The V call is TRBV19, the J call TRBJ2-7; TCRdb lists TRBD1, though no DNA is available to test this call. CDR3 length: 15 amino acids. No DNA sequence is on record. Looked up from germline, CDR1 is LNHDA and CDR2 is SQIVND (reference sequence). This CDR3 reads CASSIWAGKGYEQYF.

J is TRBJ2-1 and V is TRBV5-4. Germline V gene lookup returns CDR1 SGHNT and CDR2 YYREEE (reference sequence). The length of the CDR3 is 12 residues. DNA is not recorded here. This CDR3 is CASSFPYNEQFF.

The genes are TRBV29-1 and TRBJ1-3. The CDR3 is 13 residues long. No DNA is given. Per the germline V gene, CDR1 is SQVTM and CDR2 is ANQGSEA. CDR3 sequence reads: CSVNGNSGNTIYF.

V is TRBV10-3 and J is TRBJ2-1; absent DNA, TCRdb's TRBD1 call cannot be checked. This CDR3 spans 15 amino acids. The DNA sequence is not available. Germline V gene data show CDR1 as ENHRY and CDR2 as SYGVKD. The CDR3 sequence is CAIRDGTGYYNEQFF.

This chain joins TRBV19 and TRBJ1-1. The CDR3 contains 12 residues. This entry has no DNA. CDR1 LNHDA and CDR2 SQIVND come from the germline V gene (reference sequence). CDR3 amino acids: CASSIRVSEAFF.

The chain couples TRBV15 to TRBJ2-7; TCRdb picks TRBD2, but there is no DNA to check that call. This CDR3 comprises 15 residues. This entry has no DNA. The V gene's germline CDR1 is LNHNV and CDR2 YYDKDF (reference sequence). The CDR3 region is CATSAERAPTYEQYF.

This rearrangement joins TRBV15 to TRBJ1-5. The CDR3 runs to 12 residues. The protein alone is recorded here. Germline CDR1 and CDR2: LNHNV and YYDKDF (reference sequence). The CDR3: CATSSRDQPQHF.

The chain combines TRBV4-3 with TRBJ1-1. CDR1 and CDR2 from the germline V gene are LGHNA and YSLEER. This CDR3 has 15 residues. No DNA has been recorded. This CDR3 is CASSQDFGLTTEAFF.

V gene TRBV5-3 combines with J gene TRBJ2-3; no DNA is available, so the TRBD2 call from TCRdb remains unchecked. TRBV5-3 is assigned to the ORF class and has an uncertain function. The CDR3 spans 15 residues. DNA for this receptor is not on file. Here the CDR3 reads CARSGTGGVPDTQYF.

The chain employs TRBV28 and TRBJ2-4; lacking DNA, the TRBD2 call made by TCRdb goes unchecked. This CDR3 contains 13 residues. No DNA was logged. Germline assignment: CDR1 MDHEN and CDR2 SYDVKM. This CDR3 is CASSWGGINIQYF.

The chain has TRBV11-2 and TRBJ1-1; TCRdb proposes TRBD1, but this gene call is untestable without DNA. Germline CDR1 reads SGHAT; CDR2 reads FQNNGV. The CDR3 has 12 amino acids. The DNA sequence is not available. CDR3 sequence reads: CASSLWPAEAFF.

The chain combines TRBV6-5 with TRBJ1-2; TCRdb's D call of TRBD1 is untestable without DNA. CDR3 length equals 13 residues. DNA is not on record. Germline V gene sequence: CDR1 MNHEY, CDR2 SVGAGI. The CDR3 loop reads CASGRTVNYGYTF.

The chain links TRBV6-1 to TRBJ1-5. The CDR3 runs to 14 residues. The protein alone is recorded here. Germline V gives CDR1 MNHNS, CDR2 SASEGT. CDR3 sequence: CASSAGISNQPQHF.

V usage is TRBV19 and J usage is TRBJ2-2; TCRdb's D call, TRBD2, is unchecked because there is no DNA. Germline V gives CDR1 LNHDA, CDR2 SQIVND (reference sequence). The CDR3 consists of 18 residues. No DNA is listed. The CDR3 protein is CASSIRGGQTTNTGELFF.